This T cell receptor beta chain appears in the sequencing data of a study of blood T cell repertoires in COVID-19. On the study more broadly: Donors in the United States, Italy and Spain gave samples during acute or convalescent COVID-19. Sample material is recorded as cDNA or gDNA derived from T cells, B-cell-depleted T cells, or PBMCs.

In the original analysis: Estimated nucleated cell counts came from reference gene primer amplification. Sequencing used immunoSEQ multiplex PCR; TCRdb keeps in-frame clones, though not all of them. The V and J calls and the clone size are those of that table, but D and trimming were determined from the DNA. The data hold about 330,000 clones, with roughly 88% observed a single time. This clone is a singleton in its sample. The receptor's source is a woman in her forties or fifties with acute or convalescent COVID-19. The sample taken for sequencing was peripheral blood.

CDR3 coding DNA: TGTGCCATCAGTGGGGGCTGGGGTAGTTTTGGCTACACCTTC. It yields the protein CAISGGWGSFGYTF. This chain connects TRBV10-3 to TRBJ1-2; the D gene is possibly TRBD1 (5 bases). From germline, CDR1 is ENHRY and CDR2 SYGVKD. CDR3 length: 14 residues. Trimming took off 4 bases at V and 7 bases at J, with 16 bases between the two ends.